The 23 T cell receptor beta chains presented below share a single source sample, sequenced in a study of shared clonotypes between healthy human individuals. The data were produced by immunoSEQ multiplex PCR, yet TCRdb's version contains in-frame clones alone and is incomplete. Of 2 million to 3 million clones in the sample, under 95% were seen once. The material sequenced was naive CD4+ T cells from PBMCs. The subset was: CD45RA+ positively selected. Source of these receptors: a man between 18 and 35 years old in good health. Some clones in this sample may be carry-over from other donors' samples.

The chain joins TRBV10-3 to TRBJ1-1; 8 bases are shared with TRBD1. V trimming: 2 bases; J trimming: 7 bases; junction bases outside the gene matches: 6. This CDR3 has 14 amino acids. CDR1 and CDR2 from the germline V gene are ENHRY and SYGVKD. CDR3 sequence reads: CAISETGGLDEAFF. CDR3 coding DNA: TGTGCCATCAGTGAGACAGGGGGATTGGATGAAGCTTTCTTT.

This chain links TRBV28 with TRBJ1-3; perhaps TRBD1 as D (5 bases). V was pared by 11 bases and J by 0 bases, with 11 bases between. The CDR3 has 13 residues. Looked up from germline, CDR1 is MDHEN and CDR2 is SYDVKM. The CDR3: CAEGAGSGNTIYF. CDR3 bases: TGTGCCGAAGGGGCTGGCTCTGGAAACACCATATATTTT.

On this clone: Distinct nucleotide sequences in the sample also encode this CDR3. V gene TRBV4-2 combines with J gene TRBJ2-1, with a possible D match to TRBD1 (6 bases). This CDR3 comprises 15 residues. Trimming cost V 0 bases and J 2 bases, with 8 bases left between them. Germline V CDR1 and CDR2: LGHNA, YNFKEQ. The CDR3, as DNA: TGTGCCAGCAGCCAAGATCAGGGGCCCTACAATGAGCAGTTCTTC. Encoded protein: CASSQDQGPYNEQFF.

V gene TRBV11-2 combines with J gene TRBJ2-3; no definite D call. The V end lost 2 bases, the J end lost 2 bases, and 14 bases lay between the germline ends. Germline V gene lookup returns CDR1 SGHAT and CDR2 FQNNGV. This CDR3 comprises 16 residues. The CDR3 nucleotides are TGTGCCAGCAGCTTACTTAGCTCCCGGTACACAGATACGCAGTATTTT. Its protein is CASSLLSSRYTDTQYF.

This chain connects TRBV7-2 to TRBJ2-7; D gene ambiguous. Germline CDR1 and CDR2: SGHTA and FQGNSA. The CDR3 sequence is 15 residues long. V lost 5 bases, J lost 0 bases, and 14 bases lay in between. In nucleotides, the CDR3 is TGTGCCAGCAGCGCCTGGCAGGCTCTCTCCTACGAGCAGTACTTC. Protein product: CASSAWQALSYEQYF.

Concerning this clone: At the DNA level, this CDR3 is encoded by other sequences in the same sample as well. The CDR3 here is CASSPQETQYF. The DNA for the CDR3 is TGTGCCAGCAGTCCCCAAGAGACCCAGTACTTC. The chain has TRBV28 and TRBJ2-5, with D unclear. The germline gives CDR1 MDHEN, CDR2 SYDVKM. V shed 5 bases and J shed 1 base, with 2 bases lying between them. This CDR3 has 11 residues. Variable domain in full (rest from reference TRBV28 and TRBJ2-5): DVKVTQSSRYLVKRTGEKVFLECVQDMDHENMFWYRQDPGLGLRLIYFSYDVKMKEKGDIPEGYSVSREKKERFSLILESASTNQTSMYLCASSPQETQYFGPGTRLLVL.

This sequence joins TRBV18 and TRBJ2-3, with D unclear. The CDR3 covers 14 residues. CDR1 is KGHSH, CDR2 LQKENI, per germline. Trimming removed 4 bases from V and 4 bases from J, with 12 bases in between. This CDR3 is CASSRNPQADTQYF. In DNA, the CDR3 is TGTGCCAGCTCACGGAACCCGCAAGCAGATACGCAGTATTTT.

With regard to this clone: Other DNA sequences of this sample code for an identical CDR3. This chain's CDR3 is CASSPGSYNEQFF. The CDR3 DNA reads TGTGCCAGCAGTCCGGGTTCCTACAATGAGCAGTTCTTC. The chain uses TRBV27 and TRBJ2-1; no clear D gene. CDR1 and CDR2 from the germline V gene are MNHEY and SMNVEV (reference sequence). The V end lost 5 bases, the J end lost 1 base, and 6 bases lay between the germline ends. CDR3 length equals 13 residues.

V is TRBV7-9 and J is TRBJ2-7, with D maybe TRBD2 (6 bases). The CDR3 totals 15 residues. Trimming cost V 5 bases and J 6 bases, with 20 bases left between them. Germline V gene data show CDR1 as SEHNR and CDR2 as FQNEAQ (reference sequence). The CDR3 DNA reads as TGTGCCAGCAGCAGGGACTCCCCCGCCTTGGGCGAGCAGTACTTC. It translates to CASSRDSPALGEQYF.

The chain is built from TRBV7-2 and TRBJ1-2, with 8 bases aligning to TRBD1. J was trimmed by 2 bases and V by 5 bases; bases with no gene match: 4. The CDR3 is 14 residues long. CDR1 is SGHTA and CDR2 is FQGNSA in the germline V gene. The CDR3 loop is CASSTRQGNYGYTF. CDR3 in DNA: TGTGCCAGCAGCACCCGACAGGGGAACTATGGCTACACCTTC.

The genes are TRBV19 and TRBJ1-3; 7 positions match TRBD1. This CDR3 comprises 18 residues. Germline V lookup: CDR1 LNHDA, CDR2 SQIVND (reference sequence). The V and J ends lost 3 bases and 0 bases, in that order; junction bases with no gene match: 11. CDR3: CASSILDRDHTSGNTIYF. The CDR3 DNA follows: TGTGCCAGTAGTATCCTCGACAGGGACCATACCTCTGGAAACACCATATATTTT.

The rearrangement links TRBV15 to TRBJ2-3, with TRBD2 matching over 10 bases. CDR3 size: 14 residues. V trimming: 11 bases; J trimming: 3 bases; junction bases outside the gene matches: 8. Germline CDR1 and CDR2: LNHNV and YYDKDF (reference sequence). The CDR3 DNA sequence: TGTGCCTCAACGCCTAGCGGGAGAACAGATACGCAGTATTTT. It yields the protein CASTPSGRTDTQYF.

J is TRBJ2-1 and V is TRBV9; tentative D call: TRBD2 (6 bases). There are 16 residues in the CDR3. Germline CDR1 reads SGDLS; CDR2 reads YYNGEE. V lost 1 base, J lost 4 bases, and 15 bases lay in between. The CDR3 here is CASSVSGSAIYNEQFF. The CDR3 bases are TGTGCCAGCAGCGTAAGCGGGTCAGCCATTTACAATGAGCAGTTCTTC. Based on the CDR3 plus reference TRBV9 and TRBJ2-1, the full variable domain is DSGVTQTPKHLITATGQRVTLRCSPRSGDLSVYWYQQSLDQGLQFLIQYYNGEERAKGNILERFSAQQFPDLHSELNLSSLELGDSALYFCASSVSGSAIYNEQFFGPGTRLTVL.

In regard to this clone: The same CDR3 is also encoded by other DNA sequences in this sample. The genes are TRBV5-6 and TRBJ2-2; no definite D call. This CDR3 has 13 residues. V was trimmed by 4 bases and J by 6 bases, leaving 10 bases between them. Germline V lookup: CDR1 SGHDT, CDR2 YYEEEE. The CDR3 DNA sequence: TGTGCCAGCAGCAGACGGAGAGCCGGGGAGCTGTTTTTT. Translation: CASSRRRAGELFF.

The V gene is TRBV7-9, the J gene TRBJ1-3, with D uncertain. Germline CDR1 reads SEHNR; CDR2 reads FQNEAQ (reference sequence). This CDR3 spans 14 amino acids. V lost 1 base and J 4 bases, leaving 8 bases between the germline ends. In DNA, the CDR3 is TGTGCCAGCAGCTTAGGCTCCCCGGGAAACACCATATATTTT. Protein: CASSLGSPGNTIYF.

The chain links TRBV7-9 to TRBJ1-4; the match to TRBD1 covers 8 bases. Germline lookup yields CDR1 SEHNR and CDR2 FQNEAQ (reference sequence). This CDR3 region has 15 residues. V lost 5 bases, J lost 11 bases, and 13 bases stayed unmatched. As DNA, the CDR3 is TGTGCCAGCAGCCCGAACCCGGACAGGGTTGATAAACTGTTTTTT. Encoded protein: CASSPNPDRVDKLFF.

The chain couples TRBV6-5 to TRBJ2-5, with TRBD1 matching 7 bases. This CDR3 is built from 12 residues. Germline trimming cut 0 bases from V and 14 bases from J; bases unmatched to any gene: 6. From germline, CDR1 is MNHEY and CDR2 SVGAGI. CDR3 protein: CASSYSGQGVYF. The CDR3 DNA reads as TGTGCCAGCAGTTACTCGGGTCAGGGGGTTTACTTC.

V is TRBV28 and J is TRBJ1-5, with D hard to call. Between the trimmed V and J ends, which lost 5 bases and 4 bases, there was a span of 6 bases. The CDR3 covers 12 residues. CDR1 is MDHEN and CDR2 is SYDVKM in the germline V gene. In DNA form, the CDR3 reads TGTGCCAGCAGTATAACAAATCAGCCCCAGCATTTT. Translated: CASSITNQPQHF.

The V gene is TRBV6-6, the J gene TRBJ1-3, with 7 bases that match TRBD1. The germline gives CDR1 MNHNY, CDR2 SVGAGI (reference sequence). This CDR3 region has 16 residues. With V trimmed by 6 bases and J by 0 bases, 8 bases remained unmatched. The CDR3 bases are TGTGCCAGCAGCCTGGCGGGACAGAGCTCTGGAAACACCATATATTTT. Translated, it gives CASSLAGQSSGNTIYF.

The genes are TRBV5-4 and TRBJ2-7; 8 bases align to TRBD2. There are 15 residues in the CDR3. Germline V gene data show CDR1 as SGHNT and CDR2 as YYREEE (reference sequence). V lost 4 bases and J lost 2; bases outside the gene matches: 8. In nucleotides, the CDR3 is TGTGCCAGCAGCCCGGGAGGGGGGCCGGCCTACGAGCAGTACTTC. Residues: CASSPGGGPAYEQYF.

The chain is built from TRBV5-4 and TRBJ1-2; tentatively, D is TRBD1 (6 bases). V gave up 6 bases and J gave up 0 bases, with 18 bases separating them. Germline CDR1 and CDR2: SGHNT and YYREEE (reference sequence). CDR3 length: 16 residues. Here the CDR3 reads CASTDGQLLANYGYTF. The CDR3 region has the DNA TGTGCCAGCACCGACGGACAGCTTTTAGCTAACTATGGCTACACCTTC.

This rearrangement joins TRBV5-4 to TRBJ2-1; 8 nucleotides match TRBD1. V lost 4 bases and J lost 2; bases outside the gene matches: 5. Germline V CDR1 and CDR2: SGHNT, YYREEE (reference sequence). CDR3 length: 15 residues. CDR3 sequence (DNA): TGTGCCAGCAGCACCGGACAGGGTACCTACAATGAGCAGTTCTTC. It codes for CASSTGQGTYNEQFF.

Regarding this clone: The junction does not match germline at one end; this may be a read error. Other DNA sequences within the sample encode an identical CDR3. The chain has TRBV5-1 and TRBJ2-5, with a tentative D call TRBD1 (6 bases). Germline V lookup: CDR1 SGHRS, CDR2 YFSETQ. The CDR3 sequence is 13 residues long. The CDR3 nucleotides read TGTGCCAGCAGCTTGAGGGGGCAAGAGACCCAGTACTTC. Amino acids: CASSLRGQETQYF.